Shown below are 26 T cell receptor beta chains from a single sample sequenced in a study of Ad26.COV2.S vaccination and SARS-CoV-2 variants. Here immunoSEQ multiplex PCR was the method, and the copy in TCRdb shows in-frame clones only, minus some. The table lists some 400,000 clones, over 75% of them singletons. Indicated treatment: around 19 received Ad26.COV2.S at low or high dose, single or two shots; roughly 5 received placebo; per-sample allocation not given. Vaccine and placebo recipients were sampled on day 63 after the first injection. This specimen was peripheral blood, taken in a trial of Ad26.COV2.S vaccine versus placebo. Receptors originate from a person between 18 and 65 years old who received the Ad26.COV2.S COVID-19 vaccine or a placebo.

This chain's CDR3 is CASSLAHQHSTDTQYF. In DNA, the CDR3 is TGTGCCAGCAGCTTAGCCCACCAACATAGCACAGATACGCAGTATTTT. This chain connects TRBV11-1 to TRBJ2-3; D gene uncertain. Germline assignment: CDR1 SGHAT and CDR2 FQDESV (reference sequence). The length of the CDR3 is 16 residues. V lost 0 bases, J lost 0 bases, and 10 bases lay in between.

The CDR3: CASTFQGFNSPLHF. CDR3 DNA: TGTGCCAGCACCTTTCAGGGCTTCAATTCACCCCTCCACTTT. The V and J genes are TRBV2 and TRBJ1-6, with a weak D call TRBD1 (5 bases). The CDR3 spans 14 residues. V was pared by 7 bases and J by 7 bases, with 14 bases between. From germline, CDR1 is SNHLY and CDR2 FYNNEI. Full variable domain (missing parts from reference TRBV2 and TRBJ1-6): EPEVTQTPSHQVTQMGQEVILRCVPISNHLYFYWYRQILGQKVEFLVSFYNNEISEKSEIFDDQFSVERPDGSNFTLKIRSTKLEDSAMYFCASTFQGFNSPLHFGNGTRLTVT.

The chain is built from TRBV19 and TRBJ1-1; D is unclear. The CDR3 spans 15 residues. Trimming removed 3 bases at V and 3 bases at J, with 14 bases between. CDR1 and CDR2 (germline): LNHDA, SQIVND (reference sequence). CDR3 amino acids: CASSIGGLLDTEAFF. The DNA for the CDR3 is TGTGCCAGTAGTATTGGCGGTCTGTTGGACACTGAAGCTTTCTTT.

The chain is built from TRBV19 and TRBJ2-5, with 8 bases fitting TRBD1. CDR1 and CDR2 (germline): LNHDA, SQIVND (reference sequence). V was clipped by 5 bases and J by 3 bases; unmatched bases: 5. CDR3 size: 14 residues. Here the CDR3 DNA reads TGTGCCAGTAGTGGTCAGGGGGCCGAAGAGACCCAGTACTTC. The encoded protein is CASSGQGAEETQYF.

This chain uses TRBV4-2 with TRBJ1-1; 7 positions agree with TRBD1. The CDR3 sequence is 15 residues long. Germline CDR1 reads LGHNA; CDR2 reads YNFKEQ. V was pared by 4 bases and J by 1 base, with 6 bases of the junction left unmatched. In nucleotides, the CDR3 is TGTGCCAGCAGCCCGGGACAGTCACCGAACACTGAAGCTTTCTTT. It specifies CASSPGQSPNTEAFF.

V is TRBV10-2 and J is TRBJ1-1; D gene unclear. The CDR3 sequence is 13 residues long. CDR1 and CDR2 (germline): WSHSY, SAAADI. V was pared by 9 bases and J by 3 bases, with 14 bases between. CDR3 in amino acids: CASKPTGDTEAFF. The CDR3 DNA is TGCGCCAGTAAACCGACCGGGGACACTGAAGCTTTCTTT.

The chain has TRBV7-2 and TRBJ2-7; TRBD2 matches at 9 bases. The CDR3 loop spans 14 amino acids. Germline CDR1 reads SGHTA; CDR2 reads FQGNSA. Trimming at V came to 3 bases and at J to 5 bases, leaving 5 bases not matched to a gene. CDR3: CASSFASGTNEQYF. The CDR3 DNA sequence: TGTGCCAGCAGCTTTGCTAGCGGGACGAACGAGCAGTACTTC.

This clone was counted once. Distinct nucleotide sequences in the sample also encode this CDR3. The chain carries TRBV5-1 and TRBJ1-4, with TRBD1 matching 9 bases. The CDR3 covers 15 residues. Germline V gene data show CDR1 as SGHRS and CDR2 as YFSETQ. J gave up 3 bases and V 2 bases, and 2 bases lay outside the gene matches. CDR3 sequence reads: CASSLYRGPNEKLFF. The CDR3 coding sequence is TGCGCCAGCAGCTTATACAGGGGGCCTAATGAAAAACTGTTTTTT.

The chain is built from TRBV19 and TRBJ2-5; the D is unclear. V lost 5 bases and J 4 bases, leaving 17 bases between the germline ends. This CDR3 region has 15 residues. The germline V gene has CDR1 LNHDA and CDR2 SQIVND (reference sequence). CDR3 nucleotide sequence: TGTGCCAGTAGTGGGTCGGACCTATCTGGAGAGACCCAGTACTTC. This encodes CASSGSDLSGETQYF. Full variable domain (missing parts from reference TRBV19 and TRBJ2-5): DGGITQSPKYLFRKEGQNVTLSCEQNLNHDAMYWYRQDPGQGLRLIYYSQIVNDFQKGDIAEGYSVSREKKESFPLTVTSAQKNPTAFYLCASSGSDLSGETQYFGPGTRLLVL.

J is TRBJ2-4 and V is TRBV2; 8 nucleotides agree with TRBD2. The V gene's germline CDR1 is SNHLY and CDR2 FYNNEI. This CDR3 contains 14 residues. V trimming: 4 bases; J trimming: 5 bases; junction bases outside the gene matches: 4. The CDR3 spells CASSAGLGENIQYF. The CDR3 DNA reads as TGTGCCAGCAGTGCGGGACTAGGGGAAAACATTCAGTACTTC.

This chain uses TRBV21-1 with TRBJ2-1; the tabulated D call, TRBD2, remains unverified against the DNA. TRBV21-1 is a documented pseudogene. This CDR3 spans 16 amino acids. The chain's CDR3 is CASSKADLADYNEQFF. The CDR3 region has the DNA TGTGCCAGCAGCAAAGCCGATCTAGCGGATTACAATGAGCAGTTCTTC.

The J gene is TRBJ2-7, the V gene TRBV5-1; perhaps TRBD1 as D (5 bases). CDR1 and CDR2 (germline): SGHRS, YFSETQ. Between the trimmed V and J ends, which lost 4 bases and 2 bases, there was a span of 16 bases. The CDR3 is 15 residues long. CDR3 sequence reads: CASSPGHGKTYEQYF. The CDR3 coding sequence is TGCGCCAGCAGCCCCGGACACGGAAAGACCTACGAGCAGTACTTC.

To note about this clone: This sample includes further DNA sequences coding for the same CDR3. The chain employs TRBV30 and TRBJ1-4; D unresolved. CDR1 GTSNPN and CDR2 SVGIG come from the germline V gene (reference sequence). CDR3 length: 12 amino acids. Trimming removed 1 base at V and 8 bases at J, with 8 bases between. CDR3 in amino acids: CAWSGGGEKLFF. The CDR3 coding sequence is TGTGCCTGGAGTGGTGGTGGCGAAAAACTGTTTTTT.

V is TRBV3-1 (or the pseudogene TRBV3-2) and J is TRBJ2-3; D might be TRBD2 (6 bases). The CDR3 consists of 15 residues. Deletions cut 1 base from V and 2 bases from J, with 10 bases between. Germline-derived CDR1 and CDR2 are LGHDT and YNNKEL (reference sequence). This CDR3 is CASSQVRGTTDTQYF. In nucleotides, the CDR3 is TGTGCCAGCAGCCAAGTTCGGGGGACCACAGATACGCAGTATTTT.

CDR3 DNA sequence: TGTGCCAGCAGCTTGAGGACCAGCAGGGTGGGGAATTCACCCCTCCACTTT. Translation gives CASSLRTSRVGNSPLHF. V usage is TRBV5-8 and J usage is TRBJ1-6; possibly TRBD1 for D (5 bases). Trimming took off 1 base at V and 7 bases at J, with 18 bases between the two ends. The length of the CDR3 is 17 residues. CDR1 and CDR2 (germline): SGHTS, YDEGEE.

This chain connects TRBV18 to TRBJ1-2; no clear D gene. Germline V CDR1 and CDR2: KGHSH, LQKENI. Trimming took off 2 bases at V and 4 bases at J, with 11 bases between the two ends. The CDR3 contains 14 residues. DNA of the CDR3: TGTGCCAGCTCACCAGCTGGGGAGCGCTATGGCTACACCTTC. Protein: CASSPAGERYGYTF. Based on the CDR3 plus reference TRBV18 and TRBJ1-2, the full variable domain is NAGVMQNPRHLVRRRGQEARLRCSPMKGHSHVYWYRQLPEEGLKFMVYLQKENIIDESGMPKERFSAEFPKEGPSILRIQQVVRGDSAAYFCASSPAGERYGYTFGSGTRLTVV.

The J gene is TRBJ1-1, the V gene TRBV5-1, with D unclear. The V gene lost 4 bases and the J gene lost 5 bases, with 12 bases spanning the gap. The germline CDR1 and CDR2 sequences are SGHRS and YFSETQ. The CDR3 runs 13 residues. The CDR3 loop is CASSVSGETEAFF. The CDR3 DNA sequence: TGCGCCAGCAGCGTAAGCGGAGAAACTGAAGCTTTCTTT.

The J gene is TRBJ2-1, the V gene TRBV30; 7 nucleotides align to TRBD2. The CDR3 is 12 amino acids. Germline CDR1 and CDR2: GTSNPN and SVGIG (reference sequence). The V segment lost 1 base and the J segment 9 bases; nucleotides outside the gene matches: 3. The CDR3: CAWSGGGSEQFF. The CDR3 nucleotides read TGTGCCTGGAGTGGGGGGGGGAGTGAGCAGTTCTTC.

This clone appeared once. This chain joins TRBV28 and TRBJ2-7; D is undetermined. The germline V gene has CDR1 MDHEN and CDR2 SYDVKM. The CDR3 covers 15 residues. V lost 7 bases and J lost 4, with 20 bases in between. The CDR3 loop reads CASTLNDPPPYEQYF. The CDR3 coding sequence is TGTGCCAGCACCCTAAACGACCCGCCGCCTTACGAGCAGTACTTC.

CDR3 nucleotide sequence: TGTGCCAGCAGCCCTCGGACTAGCGGGGTTGAGCAGTTCTTC. Amino acids: CASSPRTSGVEQFF. The J gene is TRBJ2-1, the V gene TRBV3-1 (or the pseudogene TRBV3-2); 12 bases map to TRBD2. This CDR3 region has 14 residues. CDR1 is LGHDT and CDR2 is YNNKEL in the germline V gene (reference sequence). V shed 4 bases and J 9 bases; nucleotides not matched to a gene: 4.

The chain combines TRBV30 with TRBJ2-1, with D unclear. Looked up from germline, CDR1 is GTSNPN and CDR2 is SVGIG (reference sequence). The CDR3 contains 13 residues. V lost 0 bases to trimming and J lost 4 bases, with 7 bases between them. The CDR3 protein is CAWSVQSYNEQFF. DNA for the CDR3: TGTGCCTGGAGTGTACAGAGTTACAATGAGCAGTTCTTC.

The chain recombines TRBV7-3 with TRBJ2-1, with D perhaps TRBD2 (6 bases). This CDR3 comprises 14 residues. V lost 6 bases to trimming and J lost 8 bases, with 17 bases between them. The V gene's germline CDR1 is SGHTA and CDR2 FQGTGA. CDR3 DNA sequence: TGTGCCAGCAGTCGGGACTCGGCGAGCGATGAGCAGTTCTTC. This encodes CASSRDSASDEQFF.

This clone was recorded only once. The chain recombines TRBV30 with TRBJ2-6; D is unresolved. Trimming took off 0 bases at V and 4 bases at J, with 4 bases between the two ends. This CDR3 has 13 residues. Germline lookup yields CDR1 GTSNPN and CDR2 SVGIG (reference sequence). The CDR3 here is CAWSVQGANVLTF. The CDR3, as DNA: TGTGCCTGGAGTGTACAAGGGGCCAACGTCCTGACTTTC.

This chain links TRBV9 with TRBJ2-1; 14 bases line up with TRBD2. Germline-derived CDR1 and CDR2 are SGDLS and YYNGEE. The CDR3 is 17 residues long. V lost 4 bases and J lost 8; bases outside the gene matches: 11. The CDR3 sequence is CASSPRLAGGKGDEQFF. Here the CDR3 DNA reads TGTGCCAGCAGCCCCAGACTAGCGGGAGGGAAGGGCGATGAGCAGTTCTTC. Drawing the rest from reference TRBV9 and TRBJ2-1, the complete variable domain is DSGVTQTPKHLITATGQRVTLRCSPRSGDLSVYWYQQSLDQGLQFLIQYYNGEERAKGNILERFSAQQFPDLHSELNLSSLELGDSALYFCASSPRLAGGKGDEQFFGPGTRLTVL.

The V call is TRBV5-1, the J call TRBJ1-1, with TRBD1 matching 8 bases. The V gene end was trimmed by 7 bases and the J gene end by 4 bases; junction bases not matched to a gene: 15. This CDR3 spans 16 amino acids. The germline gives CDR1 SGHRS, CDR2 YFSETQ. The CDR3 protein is CASQRRQTGVGTEAFF. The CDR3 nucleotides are TGCGCCAGCCAAAGGCGACAGACAGGGGTGGGCACTGAAGCTTTCTTT. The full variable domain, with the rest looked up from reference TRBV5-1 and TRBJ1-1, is KAGVTQTPRYLIKTRGQQVTLSCSPISGHRSVSWYQQTPGQGLQFLFEYFSETQRNKGNFPGRFSGRQFSNSRSEMNVSTLELGDSALYLCASQRRQTGVGTEAFFGQGTRLTVV.

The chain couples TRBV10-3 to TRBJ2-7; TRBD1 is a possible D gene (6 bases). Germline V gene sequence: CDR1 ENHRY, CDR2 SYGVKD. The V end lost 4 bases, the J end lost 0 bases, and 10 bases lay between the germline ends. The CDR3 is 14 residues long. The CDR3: CAISATGASYEQYF. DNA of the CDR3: TGTGCCATCAGTGCGACAGGAGCCTCCTACGAGCAGTACTTC.